Described below is a single T cell receptor beta chain sequence and its context. Its cognate antigen is unknown. The data stem from a study of identical twins. Germline-derived CDR1 and CDR2 are MNHEY and SVGAGI. Germline trimming cut 2 bases from V and 4 bases from J; bases unmatched to any gene: 4. This CDR3 contains 15 residues. Study-level points and caveats: Excess low generation probability was seen in twin-shared out-of-frame alpha sequences. Insertion counts were lower in abundant cord blood beta clonotypes, a trend that memory repertoires did not show. Invariant cells of the MAIT and iNKT types might have partly distorted the zero-insertion analyses.

MiXCR was run by TCRdb on the 5' RACE reads, yielding one entry per CDR3 protein. This table holds about 1.7 million distinct CDR3 sequences, 25% to 35% found once. The TCR comes from a newborn girl in good health. The sample comprised cord blood. The V and J genes are TRBV6-5 and TRBJ1-2; 10 nucleotides line up with TRBD1. CDR3 nucleotides: TGTGCCAGCAGTTACGCGACAGGGGGCAGCTATGGCTACACCTTC. Protein: CASSYATGGSYGYTF.